This paragraph reports one T cell receptor beta chain. Its antigen remains unknown. This sample was included in a study of T cell responses to AZD1222 COVID-19 vaccine. Study background: Some second doses came at about 4 weeks and others at about 12 weeks; these were pooled. Study-wide results and caveats: Researchers took repertoire samples only after the peak T cell response had come. Nearly half of spike-specific TCRs reportedly go after variant regions that carry no mutations.

The repertoire was sequenced with immunoSEQ multiplex PCR; TCRdb's copy has only in-frame clones and lacks some. Found here are 130,000 to 150,000 clones, about 93% of them singletons; the top ten hold about 2.1%. Trimming pared 0 bases from V and 3 bases from J, leaving 12 bases between. This CDR3 has 16 residues. Germline values: CDR1 SGHVS, CDR2 FNYEAQ. The J gene is TRBJ1-3, the V gene TRBV7-6; maybe TRBD1 (5 bases). The sample here was peripheral blood, taken on day 0 of AZD1222 vaccination. This receptor was obtained from an adult in good health. CDR3 sequence: CASSLASSGGGNTIYF. CDR3 DNA: TGTGCCAGCAGCTTAGCCAGTTCGGGGGGTGGAAACACCATATATTTT.